Following are 10 T cell receptor beta chains from one sample sequenced in a study of vaccination and CD4 T cells after COVID-19 (dated by TCRdb to between 2021 and 2022). Libraries came from PCR. Data came from an Illumina iSeq 100. DNA from cultured CD4+ T cells underwent TCR sequencing with the Oncomine TCR Beta short-read assay at the Johns Hopkins FTIC core. The public sequencing data were trimmed at Q25 with fastp and processed into clonotypes with MiXCR by TCRdb, which kept only in-frame beta chains. Duplicate CDR3 protein sequences are folded into a single record with the most common DNA and genes. The sample profile shows roughly 12,000 distinct CDR3 sequences; 58% of them were found once. The top ten clonotypes cover approximately 9.6% of the sample. Sample treatment or condition, as interpreted from the label and publication: approximately 9-day PBMC culture with coronavirus spike peptide pools or control peptides (ViraFEST assay).

These TCRs are of unknown antigen specificity. Sequences were obtained from CD4+ T cells from blood, cultured in vitro. Every receptor here comes from a human donor who had recovered from COVID-19.

This clonotype has a handful of counts. The J gene is TRBJ2-1, the V gene TRBV25-1, with D uncertain. There are 11 residues in the CDR3. Germline V lookup: CDR1 MGHDK, CDR2 SYGVNS. The ends were cut back, 8 bases at V and 10 bases at J, with 12 bases in the middle. The CDR3 sequence: CASGGSGEQFF. Here the CDR3 DNA reads TGTGCCAGCGGCGGTTCAGGCGAGCAGTTCTTC.

The chain recombines TRBV5-5 with TRBJ2-5; D is possibly TRBD2 (6 bases). This CDR3 is built from 15 residues. Deletions cut 0 bases from V and 1 base from J, with 10 bases between. Germline V lookup: CDR1 SGHKS, CDR2 YYEKEE (reference sequence). The CDR3 region has the DNA TGTGCCAGCAGCTTGGTGACCGGGGGCCAAGAGACCCAGTACTTC. This gives the protein CASSLVTGGQETQYF.

This clonotype has more than one count but fewer than ten. This chain uses TRBV20-1 with TRBJ2-3; D is undetermined. The CDR3 is made up of 18 amino acids. Germline V gene data show CDR1 as DFQATT and CDR2 as SNEGSKA (reference sequence). V shed 3 bases and J shed 2 bases, with 24 bases lying between them. This chain's CDR3 is CSASRAPASPISTDTQYF. CDR3 nucleotides: TGCAGTGCTAGTCGGGCTCCTGCCAGCCCCATCTCCACAGATACGCAGTATTTT.

The DNA of the CDR3 is TGTGCCACCAGCAGAGCGATCTCCACTGAAGCTTTCTTT. Translation gives CATSRAISTEAFF. The chain links TRBV15 to TRBJ1-1; D remains ambiguous. The CDR3 covers 13 residues. The germline gives CDR1 LNHNV, CDR2 YYDKDF (reference sequence). V shed 1 base and J shed 4 bases, with 7 bases lying between them. Full variable domain (remainder filled in from reference TRBV15 and TRBJ1-1): DAMVIQNPRYQVTQFGKPVTLSCSQTLNHNVMYWYQQKSSQAPKLLFHYYDKDFNNEADTPDNFQSRRPNTSFCFLDIRSPGLGDTAMYLCATSRAISTEAFFGQGTRLTVV.

V usage is TRBV20-1 and J usage is TRBJ2-1; D perhaps matches TRBD2 (6 bases). The CDR3 totals 13 residues. Trimming took off 3 bases at V and 1 base at J, with 7 bases between the two ends. Germline-derived CDR1 and CDR2 are DFQATT and SNEGSKA (reference sequence). The CDR3 DNA reads TGCAGTGCTAGTGGGACTTCCTACAATGAGCAGTTCTTC. Translated, it gives CSASGTSYNEQFF.

The chain carries TRBV27 and TRBJ2-3; possibly TRBD2 for D (5 bases). Germline V gene lookup returns CDR1 MNHEY and CDR2 SMNVEV (reference sequence). CDR3 size: 13 residues. V shed 10 bases and J shed 5 bases, with 16 bases lying between them. As DNA, the CDR3 is TGTGCCACCCGAGGTAGCGAGAGAGATACGCAGTATTTT. It encodes CATRGSERDTQYF.

There are a few counts of this clonotype. V and J are TRBV2 and TRBJ2-3; 7 nucleotides line up with TRBD1. J gave up 5 bases and V 7 bases, and 3 bases lay outside the gene matches. Per germline, CDR1 SNHLY and CDR2 FYNNEI. The CDR3 contains 12 residues. In nucleotides, the CDR3 is TGTGCCAGCAACAGGGGTGGAGATACGCAGTATTTT. Translated: CASNRGGDTQYF. The entire variable domain, with the rest obtained from reference TRBV2 and TRBJ2-3, is as follows: EPEVTQTPSHQVTQMGQEVILRCVPISNHLYFYWYRQILGQKVEFLVSFYNNEISEKSEIFDDQFSVERPDGSNFTLKIRSTKLEDSAMYFCASNRGGDTQYFGPGTRLTVL.

The chain recombines TRBV25-1 with TRBJ2-7, with 10 bases fitting TRBD2. The germline CDR1 and CDR2 sequences are MGHDK and SYGVNS. V shed 4 bases, J shed 9 bases, and the junction held 6 bases outside the gene matches. This CDR3 is built from 13 residues. Here the CDR3 reads CASSGLAGAVQYF. In DNA form, the CDR3 reads TGTGCCAGCAGTGGGCTAGCGGGAGCAGTGCAGTACTTC.

This rearrangement joins TRBV6-1 to TRBJ2-7; 11 bases agree with TRBD1. The V segment lost 8 bases and the J segment 6 bases; nucleotides outside the gene matches: 6. The germline gives CDR1 MNHNS, CDR2 SASEGT. The CDR3 is made up of 13 amino acids. The CDR3 DNA reads as TGTGCCAGCTTGAGGACAGGGGGCTCCGAGCAGTACTTC. Translating gives CASLRTGGSEQYF.

The chain uses TRBV30 and TRBJ2-2; D may be TRBD1 (5 bases). Looked up from germline, CDR1 is GTSNPN and CDR2 is SVGIG (reference sequence). The CDR3 has 13 residues. Trimming pared 3 bases from V and 5 bases from J, leaving 10 bases between. CDR3: CAWRAQETGELFF. The DNA of the CDR3 is TGTGCCTGGAGAGCACAGGAGACCGGGGAGCTGTTTTTT. Full variable domain (missing parts from reference TRBV30 and TRBJ2-2): SQTIHQWPATLVQPVGSPLSLECTVEGTSNPNLYWYRQAAGRGLQLLFYSVGIGQISSEVPQNLSASRPQDRQFILSSKKLLLSDSGFYLCAWRAQETGELFFGEGSRLTVL.